This entry describes one T cell receptor (beta chain). These data are taken from a study of control samples from healthy donors and cancer patients. Using immunoSEQ multiplex PCR, the repertoire was profiled, and TCRdb retains in-frame clones only, with some absent. This table has 73,000 or so clones, roughly 84% appearing once. The CDR3 runs 14 residues. CDR1 and CDR2 (germline): LNHDA, SQIVND (reference sequence). Trimming cost V 0 bases and J 7 bases, with 10 bases left between them. The rearrangement uses TRBV19 and TRBJ2-1, with TRBD2 as a possible D gene (5 bases). The clonotype originates from a woman aged 45-60 years in good health. The specimen sequenced was blood. The CDR3 region is CASSIDRLLNEQFF. The CDR3 DNA reads TGTGCCAGTAGTATAGATCGACTACTAAATGAGCAGTTCTTC.